The sequence of this T cell receptor beta chain was determined in a study of T-cell reconstitution after alpha-beta-depleted transplantation in children. Unique molecular identifiers tagged the TCRbeta library. TCRdb called the PCR reads again in MiXCR, with one record for every CDR3 protein. In the table there are 500,000 or so distinct CDR3 sequences, about 33% of which are singletons. The V gene end was trimmed by 5 bases and the J gene end by 8 bases; junction bases not matched to a gene: 15. This CDR3 is built from 17 residues. The input for sequencing was PBMCs from the stem cell graft donor, taken from the stem cell graft. The source is a human donor who donated a stem cell graft to a child with aplastic anemia. The rearrangement links TRBV12-3 or TRBV12-4 to TRBJ2-1, with 10 nucleotides matching TRBD2. DNA for the CDR3: TGTGCCAGCAGTCCTGGGCTAGCGGGAGTCGGGTACGATGAGCAGTTCTTC. Its protein is CASSPGLAGVGYDEQFF.